A single sample is the source of the 2 T cell receptor beta chains below, sequenced in a study of vaccination effects on CD4 cells after COVID-19 (dated by TCRdb to between 2021 and 2023). Which antigens these TCRs recognize remains unknown. The method behind the library was the immunoSEQ multiplex PCR assay. The clones in this table, taken by TCRdb from immuneACCESS, are in-frame only. Not every clone is retained; where verified, under half of the shortfall comes from an unresolved V gene, and the cause of the rest is unknown. This sample comprises 30,000 to 45,000 clones, about 70% of them detected only once. The top ten clones comprise about 15% of the sample. In the ViraFEST assay, PBMC were stimulated with viral peptide pools, and antigen-specific CD4+ T cell clonotypes were then identified by expansion using TCR sequencing. After less than eleven days of culture, CD4+ T cells were isolated with the EasySep CD4+ T cell isolation kit. None of the healthy vaccine recipients had a prior SARS-CoV-2 infection, which was confirmed by nucleocapsid antibody tests that came back negative both before and after vaccination.

This specimen was CD4+ T cells from PBMCs cultured with HCoV-OC43 spike peptides, taken before COVID-19 vaccination. Taken with the paper, the label for cell subset or site translates to: HCoV-OC43 spike overlapping peptide pool stimulation. The origin of the receptors is a human donor who received a COVID-19 vaccine.

CDR3 sequence reads: CASSLGTREANTEAFF. The CDR3 DNA follows: TGTGCCAGCAGCTTAGGGACGAGGGAAGCGAACACTGAAGCTTTCTTT. The chain joins TRBV11-2 to TRBJ1-1; no clear D. The length of the CDR3 is 16 residues. V was clipped by 1 base and J by 1 base, with 13 bases between them. CDR1 SGHAT and CDR2 FQNNGV come from the germline V gene. The variable domain in full, with the rest retrieved from reference TRBV11-2 and TRBJ1-1, is EAGVAQSPRYKIIEKRQSVAFWCNPISGHATLYWYQQILGQGPKLLIQFQNNGVVDDSQLPKDRFSAERLKGVDSTLKIQPAKLEDSAVYLCASSLGTREANTEAFFGQGTRLTVV.

This clone was observed a handful of times. V and J are TRBV18 and TRBJ1-3; tentatively, D is TRBD1 (5 bases). The CDR3 totals 15 residues. CDR1 is KGHSH and CDR2 is LQKENI in the germline V gene. V was trimmed by 4 bases and J by 0 bases, leaving 10 bases between them. The CDR3, as DNA: TGTGCCAGCTCACAAGGGACCGGCTCTGGAAACACCATATATTTT. It specifies CASSQGTGSGNTIYF.